These 21 T cell receptor beta chains originate from one sample sequenced in a study of cytomegalovirus exposure and HLA in healthy donors listed by TCRdb under 2017. The library was obtained by the immunoSEQ multiplex PCR assay. For the multiplex PCR, a mixture combining 60 forward primers for TCR Vbeta segments and 13 reverse primers for TCR Jbeta segments was used. This immuneACCESS table, as held by TCRdb, lists in-frame sequences with V and J called but not all clones. Of the missing ones, under half trace to an unresolved V gene in checked studies; the others have no known cause. This sample is represented by 150,000 to 200,000 clones; about four fifths of them were singletons. Of the sample, approximately 0.25% is held by the ten largest clones. Sequenced: PBMCs. All receptors come from a boy aged 5-17 years in good health and CMV-seronegative.

This clone has a handful of counts. CDR3 residues: CASSAGTGGDEQYF. For the CDR3, the DNA is TGTGCCAGCAGTGCCGGGACAGGGGGCGACGAGCAGTACTTC. The chain employs TRBV6-4 and TRBJ2-7, with 12 bases lining up with TRBD1. The CDR3 runs to 14 residues. J lost 5 bases, V lost 4 bases, and 3 bases had no gene match. Germline V gene sequence: CDR1 MRHNA, CDR2 SNTAGT.

V usage is TRBV5-5 and J usage is TRBJ2-7; possible D gene TRBD1, 5 bases. Trimming cost V 4 bases and J 2 bases, with 10 bases left between them. Germline assignment: CDR1 SGHKS and CDR2 YYEKEE (reference sequence). This CDR3 is built from 13 residues. The chain's CDR3 is CASSLDSPYEQYF. In DNA form, the CDR3 reads TGTGCCAGCAGCCTCGACAGTCCCTACGAGCAGTACTTC. Based on the CDR3 plus reference TRBV5-5 and TRBJ2-7, the full variable domain is DAGVTQSPTHLIKTRGQQVTLRCSPISGHKSVSWYQQVLGQGPQFIFQYYEKEERGRGNFPDRFSARQFPNYSSELNVNALLLGDSALYLCASSLDSPYEQYFGPGTRLTVT.

The chain recombines TRBV19 with TRBJ2-2, with 8 bases identical to TRBD1. Trimming cost V 7 bases and J 9 bases; bases outside gene matches: 7. The CDR3 contains 13 residues. The germline V gene has CDR1 LNHDA and CDR2 SQIVND (reference sequence). CDR3 in amino acids: CASTTGDLRELFF. The CDR3, as DNA: TGTGCCAGTACGACAGGGGATCTGAGGGAGCTGTTTTTT.

This clone has a single count. Other DNA sequences in the same sample also yield this CDR3. The chain combines TRBV7-9 with TRBJ1-3; maybe TRBD1 (6 bases). Between the trimmed V and J ends, which lost 3 bases and 0 bases, there was a span of 6 bases. Germline V gene data show CDR1 as SEHNR and CDR2 as FQNEAQ (reference sequence). This CDR3 is built from 14 residues. As DNA, the CDR3 is TGTGCCAGCAGCTTGGGGGCCTCTGGAAACACCATATATTTT. As protein: CASSLGASGNTIYF.

A single count supports this clone. At the DNA level, this CDR3 is encoded by other sequences in the same sample as well. The rearrangement joins TRBV27 to TRBJ2-1, with D possibly matching TRBD1 (8 bases). This CDR3 is built from 22 residues. Germline CDR1 MNHEY, CDR2 SMNVEV (reference sequence). V was pared by 1 base and J by 1 base, with 29 bases between. CDR3 loop: CASSLWATGVSIAGVSYNEQFF. CDR3 in DNA: TGTGCCAGCAGTTTATGGGCGACAGGGGTTTCGATCGCGGGGGTTTCCTACAATGAGCAGTTCTTC.

V is TRBV6-5 and J is TRBJ2-5; 10 nucleotides line up with TRBD1. Unmatched junction bases numbered 4, after V lost 6 bases and J lost 6 bases. Germline values: CDR1 MNHEY, CDR2 SVGAGI. This CDR3 spans 13 amino acids. CDR3 sequence (DNA): TGTGCCAGCAGAGGGGACAGGGGAAAGACCCAGTACTTC. Translated, it gives CASRGDRGKTQYF.

The chain has TRBV7-9 and TRBJ2-5; D not resolved. V lost 4 bases, J lost 4 bases, and 10 bases lay in between. The germline CDR1 and CDR2 sequences are SEHNR and FQNEAQ (reference sequence). This CDR3 region has 13 residues. CDR3 sequence (DNA): TGTGCCAGCAGCTCACACCGCTTAGAGACCCAGTACTTC. This sequence encodes CASSSHRLETQYF. The complete variable domain, with remaining parts taken from reference TRBV7-9 and TRBJ2-5, reads DTGVSQNPRHKITKRGQNVTFRCDPISEHNRLYWYRQTLGQGPEFLTYFQNEAQLEKSRLLSDRFSAERPKGSFSTLEIQRTEQGDSAMYLCASSSHRLETQYFGPGTRLLVL.

This chain joins TRBV15 and TRBJ2-1; 9 bases are shared with TRBD2. The CDR3 sequence is 20 residues long. From germline, CDR1 is LNHNV and CDR2 YYDKDF (reference sequence). V was clipped by 2 bases and J by 1 base; unmatched bases: 15. CDR3: CATSRHPGLAWGVSYNEQFF. The CDR3 region has the DNA TGTGCCACCAGCAGACATCCGGGACTAGCTTGGGGTGTATCCTACAATGAGCAGTTCTTC.

The chain recombines TRBV2 with TRBJ2-7, with a possible D match to TRBD1 (5 bases). CDR1 and CDR2 (germline): SNHLY, FYNNEI. Trimming removed 6 bases from V and 5 bases from J, with 14 bases in between. The CDR3 length is 13 residues. The CDR3 nucleotides are TGTGCCAGCAGCCACGCCGGACAAGACGAGCAGTACTTC. Translation: CASSHAGQDEQYF.

The chain recombines TRBV13 with TRBJ2-1, with D maybe TRBD2 (6 bases). V lost 6 bases and J lost 0, with 15 bases in between. Germline CDR1 is PRHDT and CDR2 is FYEKMQ (reference sequence). The CDR3 runs 16 residues. DNA for the CDR3: TGTGCCAGCAGTTCCCATACGGAGGGCTCCTACAATGAGCAGTTCTTC. It encodes CASSSHTEGSYNEQFF. Full variable domain (remainder filled in from reference TRBV13 and TRBJ2-1): AAGVIQSPRHLIKEKRETATLKCYPIPRHDTVYWYQQGPGQDPQFLISFYEKMQSDKGSIPDRFSAQQFSDYHSELNMSSLELGDSALYFCASSSHTEGSYNEQFFGPGTRLTVL.

V is TRBV27 and J is TRBJ2-7; D may be TRBD1 (6 bases). This CDR3 contains 12 residues. Trimming took 8 bases from V and 4 from J, leaving 12 bases between them. Germline V lookup: CDR1 MNHEY, CDR2 SMNVEV (reference sequence). CDR3 sequence (DNA): TGTGCCAGCGTAGGACAGAAGTACGAGCAGTACTTC. It translates to CASVGQKYEQYF.

V is TRBV5-6 and J is TRBJ1-5, with D possibly TRBD1 on 5 matching bases. Per germline, CDR1 SGHDT and CDR2 YYEEEE. This CDR3 has 16 residues. Between the trimmed V and J ends, which lost 3 bases and 2 bases, there was a span of 15 bases. The CDR3 loop reads CASSSPRDSRNQPQHF. CDR3 nucleotide sequence: TGTGCCAGCAGCTCCCCCCGGGACTCGCGCAATCAGCCCCAGCATTTT.

The rearrangement links TRBV19 to TRBJ2-7, with TRBD2 matching over 11 bases. The germline CDR1 and CDR2 sequences are LNHDA and SQIVND (reference sequence). Trimming removed 6 bases from V and 0 bases from J; junction bases left unmatched: 4. This CDR3 region has 15 residues. The CDR3 sequence is CASSASGGSSYEQYF. The CDR3 coding sequence is TGTGCCAGTAGCGCTAGCGGGGGGAGCTCCTACGAGCAGTACTTC.

The J gene is TRBJ1-2, the V gene TRBV19; 7 nucleotides agree with TRBD1. Losses at the gene ends were 4 bases for V and 8 bases for J; bases not matched to a gene: 10. CDR1 is LNHDA, CDR2 SQIVND, per germline (reference sequence). The CDR3 is made up of 14 amino acids. The CDR3 protein is CASSRPGQIRGYTF. For the CDR3, the DNA is TGTGCCAGTAGTAGACCGGGACAGATAAGGGGCTACACCTTC.

The chain couples TRBV4-3 to TRBJ1-1; D unclear. This CDR3 has 14 residues. From germline, CDR1 is LGHNA and CDR2 YSLEER. V lost 2 bases and J 3 bases, leaving 10 bases between the germline ends. The CDR3 spells CASSQSSLYTEAFF. The DNA of the CDR3 is TGCGCCAGCAGCCAAAGCTCTCTGTACACTGAAGCTTTCTTT.

This clone was seen once. The chain combines TRBV6-1 with TRBJ1-1, with D uncertain. Germline loops: CDR1 MNHNS, CDR2 SASEGT. The CDR3 totals 13 residues. Trimming stripped 5 bases from V and 2 bases from J, with 9 bases between. CDR3 residues: CASSLAANTEAFF. DNA of the CDR3: TGTGCCAGCAGTTTGGCGGCCAACACTGAAGCTTTCTTT.

CDR3 loop: CASSSFNQETQYF. The CDR3 nucleotides are TGTGCCAGTAGTTCCTTTAACCAAGAGACCCAGTACTTC. This chain joins TRBV19 and TRBJ2-5; D remains ambiguous. This CDR3 spans 13 amino acids. Trimming pared 5 bases from V and 0 bases from J, leaving 7 bases between. The germline V gene encodes CDR1 LNHDA and CDR2 SQIVND (reference sequence).

V is TRBV9 and J is TRBJ2-5, with D possibly matching TRBD2 (6 bases). Germline V lookup: CDR1 SGDLS, CDR2 YYNGEE. Trimming took 3 bases from V and 4 from J, leaving 16 bases between them. The CDR3 is 15 amino acids. The DNA for the CDR3 is TGTGCCAGCAGCGCCGGCGGGACTCATGGAGAGACCCAGTACTTC. Translation: CASSAGGTHGETQYF.

J is TRBJ1-1 and V is TRBV5-1; the D gene is possibly TRBD1 (6 bases). The V end was cut by 4 bases, the J end by 0 bases, with 10 bases between. The CDR3 spans 14 residues. Germline CDR1 reads SGHRS; CDR2 reads YFSETQ. CDR3 amino acids: CASSGDTLNTEAFF. As DNA, the CDR3 is TGCGCCAGCAGCGGGGACACTTTGAACACTGAAGCTTTCTTT. Filled out from reference TRBV5-1 and TRBJ1-1, the complete variable domain reads KAGVTQTPRYLIKTRGQQVTLSCSPISGHRSVSWYQQTPGQGLQFLFEYFSETQRNKGNFPGRFSGRQFSNSRSEMNVSTLELGDSALYLCASSGDTLNTEAFFGQGTRLTVV.

The J gene is TRBJ2-3, the V gene TRBV10-3, with 9 bases identical to TRBD2. The V and J ends lost 4 bases and 6 bases, in that order; junction bases with no gene match: 14. The CDR3 consists of 17 residues. Germline loops: CDR1 ENHRY, CDR2 SYGVKD. The CDR3 protein is CAISADVPGLAGDTQYF. In nucleotides, the CDR3 is TGTGCCATCAGTGCCGACGTCCCGGGACTAGCAGGGGATACGCAGTATTTT.

The V and J genes are TRBV5-6 and TRBJ2-1; tentative D call: TRBD2 (5 bases). The germline V gene encodes CDR1 SGHDT and CDR2 YYEEEE. The CDR3 covers 13 residues. Trimming removed 4 bases at V and 7 bases at J, with 12 bases between. For the CDR3, the DNA is TGTGCCAGCAGCCCCACCCCGGGGAATGAGCAGTTCTTC. As protein: CASSPTPGNEQFF.